These 27 T cell receptor beta chains were sequenced from one sample in a study of spatial heterogeneity in lung cancer. Via MiXCR, TCRdb re-called the 5' RACE reads, giving one row per CDR3 protein. The sample consists of 100,000 to 120,000 distinct CDR3 sequences, 10% to 12% of them appearing once. The time point is: blood at routine non-recurrence follow-up after resection. The input for sequencing was PBMCs, taken at follow-up. The receptor set was obtained from a female donor with early-stage non-small cell lung cancer.

CDR3 DNA: TGTGCCATCAGTGGTCCCGGTGCAGCGGAGGCCACCGGGGAGCTGTTTTTT. It encodes CAISGPGAAEATGELFF. This chain uses TRBV10-3 with TRBJ2-2, with D tentatively TRBD2 (5 bases). Germline CDR1 is ENHRY and CDR2 is SYGVKD. Trimming left V 4 bases short and J 4 bases short, with 19 bases between. The CDR3 extends over 17 amino acids.

This clonotype was detected many times. This chain links TRBV29-1 with TRBJ2-1; 7 bases match TRBD2. The ends lost 7 bases at V and 15 bases at J; junction bases unmatched: 15. The CDR3 is made up of 12 amino acids. Germline V gives CDR1 SQVTM, CDR2 ANQGSEA. The CDR3 is CSAGRSGDPLFF. In DNA, the CDR3 is TGCAGCGCAGGCCGCAGCGGGGACCCTCTGTTCTTC.

This clonotype was seen only a few times. The rearrangement joins TRBV7-3 to TRBJ2-1; TRBD2 aligns across 9 bases. The germline CDR1 and CDR2 sequences are SGHTA and FQGTGA. The CDR3 totals 15 residues. J was trimmed by 5 bases and V by 6 bases; bases with no gene match: 8. CDR3 protein: CASRDPSGAHNEQFF. Here the CDR3 DNA reads TGTGCCAGCAGAGACCCTAGCGGGGCCCACAATGAGCAGTTCTTC.

This clonotype turned up a few times. The chain is built from TRBV19 and TRBJ1-1, with a possible D match to TRBD1 (6 bases). Trimming shortened V by 5 bases and J by 4 bases, and 11 bases separated the two germline ends. This CDR3 has 13 amino acids. Per the germline V gene, CDR1 is LNHDA and CDR2 is SQIVND (reference sequence). In DNA form, the CDR3 reads TGTGCCAGTAGTCAACAGGGTGGCACTGAAGCTTTCTTT. Its protein is CASSQQGGTEAFF.

This chain links TRBV4-2 with TRBJ1-2; D is unclear. The CDR3 has 15 residues. The germline gives CDR1 LGHNA, CDR2 YNFKEQ. Trimming took off 1 base at V and 1 base at J, with 10 bases between the two ends. CDR3 sequence reads: CASSQASGVNYGYTF. The CDR3 region has the DNA TGTGCCAGCAGCCAAGCTTCAGGCGTTAACTATGGCTACACCTTC.

This clonotype was seen many times. The rearrangement uses TRBV3-1 and TRBJ2-7; D is ambiguous. The CDR3 extends over 14 amino acids. The V end was cut by 5 bases, the J end by 0 bases, with 11 bases between. Looked up from germline, CDR1 is LGHDT and CDR2 is YNNKEL (reference sequence). CDR3 sequence (DNA): TGTGCCAGCAGCTCCCTAGTGCTCTCCTACGAGCAGTACTTC. Translating gives CASSSLVLSYEQYF.

This clonotype was found a few times. The chain combines TRBV24-1 with TRBJ2-7; D is unclear. CDR3 length: 14 residues. Germline V gives CDR1 KGHDR, CDR2 SFDVKD. V shed 5 bases and J shed 6 bases, with 16 bases lying between them. The CDR3 DNA follows: TGTGCCACCAGTGCAAAAGACAACCCCCTCGAGCAGTACGTC. Translation: CATSAKDNPLEQYV.

This clonotype showed up many times. This chain joins TRBV29-1 and TRBJ2-7; D is perhaps TRBD1 (5 bases). The V gene's germline CDR1 is SQVTM and CDR2 ANQGSEA. Trimming stripped 4 bases from V and 7 bases from J, with 14 bases between. The CDR3 consists of 12 residues. The CDR3 bases are TGCAGCGTTGTGTCTCAGGGAAGGGAGCAGTACTTC. This translates into CSVVSQGREQYF.

This clonotype appeared many times. V gene TRBV7-9 combines with J gene TRBJ2-1, with D possibly TRBD1 on 6 matching bases. The CDR3 sequence is 13 residues long. Trimming cost V 5 bases and J 6 bases, with 11 bases left between them. Per the germline V gene, CDR1 is SEHNR and CDR2 is FQNEAQ (reference sequence). In DNA form, the CDR3 reads TGTGCCAGCAGCCCCACAGGGATCAATGAGCAGTTCTTC. Translated: CASSPTGINEQFF.

Ten or more counts support this clonotype. The rearrangement joins TRBV20-1 to TRBJ1-3; the D gene is possibly TRBD1 (6 bases). Germline loops: CDR1 DFQATT, CDR2 SNEGSKA (reference sequence). CDR3 size: 14 residues. Trimming shortened V by 5 bases and J by 3 bases, and 14 bases separated the two germline ends. The CDR3, as DNA: TGCAGTGCTTCTACAGGGATTGTTGGAAACACCATATATTTT. Protein sequence: CSASTGIVGNTIYF.

This clonotype was seen more than once but under ten times. J is TRBJ2-7 and V is TRBV7-9; D is uncertain. Germline CDR1 and CDR2: SEHNR and FQNEAQ (reference sequence). V lost 2 bases, J lost 5 bases, and 10 bases lay in between. The CDR3 is 13 residues long. The CDR3 loop reads CASSLTPLNEQYF. In DNA form, the CDR3 reads TGTGCCAGCAGCTTAACCCCGCTAAACGAGCAGTACTTC.

This chain joins TRBV5-1 and TRBJ1-2; tentatively, D is TRBD1 (5 bases). The CDR3 has 13 amino acids. Trimming removed 3 bases at V and 6 bases at J, with 12 bases between. The germline gives CDR1 SGHRS, CDR2 YFSETQ. As DNA, the CDR3 is TGCGCCAGCAGCTCGCAGGGAACTAATGGCTACACCTTC. This codes for CASSSQGTNGYTF.

About this clonotype: It may be a read error: a sequence one base away is much more abundant. The chain joins TRBV29-1 to TRBJ2-1, with unresolved D. V gave up 8 bases and J gave up 7 bases, with 15 bases separating them. The germline gives CDR1 SQVTM, CDR2 ANQGSEA. This CDR3 has 12 residues. This CDR3 reads CSIVSGWNEQFF. The CDR3 coding sequence is TGCAGCATTGTGTCAGGATGGAATGAGCAGTTCTTC.

This sequence joins TRBV24-1 and TRBJ2-1; the D gene is possibly TRBD1 (6 bases). CDR1 and CDR2 from the germline V gene are KGHDR and SFDVKD. The V gene lost 3 bases and the J gene lost 7 bases, with 12 bases spanning the gap. The CDR3 has 14 residues. The CDR3 here is CATSDPQGWNEQFF. Written as DNA, the CDR3 is TGTGCCACCAGTGATCCACAGGGCTGGAATGAGCAGTTCTTC.

This clonotype was picked up a small number of times. The V and J genes are TRBV7-2 and TRBJ1-3; D might be TRBD1 (6 bases). Trimming removed 4 bases at V and 3 bases at J, with 13 bases between. The CDR3 is 15 residues long. The V gene's germline CDR1 is SGHTA and CDR2 FQGNSA. CDR3 nucleotides: TGTGCCAGCAGCTCTCGGACAGTGAGTGGAAACACCATATATTTT. Residues: CASSSRTVSGNTIYF. Drawing the rest from reference TRBV7-2 and TRBJ1-3, the complete variable domain is GAGVSQSPSNKVTEKGKDVELRCDPISGHTALYWYRQSLGQGLEFLIYFQGNSAPDKSGLPSDRFSAERTGGSVSTLTIQRTQQEDSAVYLCASSSRTVSGNTIYFGEGSWLTVV.

This clonotype was seen a few times. The chain has TRBV5-8 and TRBJ1-1, with D unresolved. This CDR3 is 15 amino acids long. Deletions cut 10 bases from V and 3 bases from J, with 22 bases between. Germline lookup yields CDR1 SGHTS and CDR2 YDEGEE. The chain's CDR3 is CAQNYPGSWDTEAFF. CDR3 sequence (DNA): TGTGCCCAAAACTACCCGGGGTCTTGGGACACTGAAGCTTTCTTT.

The chain couples TRBV28 to TRBJ2-3; 7 positions match TRBD2. Germline CDR1 reads MDHEN; CDR2 reads SYDVKM. J gave up 8 bases and V 4 bases, and 12 bases lay outside the gene matches. This CDR3 has 15 amino acids. The CDR3 DNA reads TGTGCCAGCAGTTCGGTCGGGACTACCACCGGTACGCAGTATTTT. Its translation is CASSSVGTTTGTQYF. The variable domain in full, completed from reference TRBV28 and TRBJ2-3, reads DVKVTQSSRYLVKRTGEKVFLECVQDMDHENMFWYRQDPGLGLRLIYFSYDVKMKEKGDIPEGYSVSREKKERFSLILESASTNQTSMYLCASSSVGTTTGTQYFGPGTRLTVL.

This clonotype was picked up a small number of times. The chain is built from TRBV6-6 and TRBJ2-5, with 8 bases fitting TRBD2. The CDR3 spans 18 residues. V lost 2 bases to trimming and J lost 4 bases; unmatched junction nucleotides: 15. Germline CDR1 and CDR2: MNHNY and SVGAGI (reference sequence). Here the CDR3 reads CASSYDLAGRGRRETQYF. The DNA for the CDR3 is TGTGCCAGCAGTTACGATCTAGCGGGTAGAGGTCGGAGAGAGACCCAGTACTTC.

This clonotype was recorded many times. The genes are TRBV3-1 and TRBJ2-2, with D unclear. Between the trimmed V and J ends, which lost 0 bases and 5 bases, there was a span of 10 bases. Germline V lookup: CDR1 LGHDT, CDR2 YNNKEL (reference sequence). The CDR3 runs 15 residues. The CDR3 sequence is CASSQDNRGTGELFF. CDR3 coding DNA: TGTGCCAGCAGCCAAGACAACAGAGGAACCGGGGAGCTGTTTTTT.

This clonotype has just a few counts. The gene calls are TRBV5-1 and TRBJ1-2; no firm D call. Looked up from germline, CDR1 is SGHRS and CDR2 is YFSETQ. Trimming cost V 5 bases and J 0 bases, with 5 bases left between them. CDR3 length: 12 residues. Here the CDR3 reads CASSEPNYGYTF. The CDR3 nucleotides read TGCGCCAGCAGTGAACCTAACTATGGCTACACCTTC.

This clonotype appeared a few times. The rearrangement links TRBV6-1 to TRBJ1-4; no clear D. Germline loops: CDR1 MNHNS, CDR2 SASEGT. CDR3 length: 12 residues. The V gene lost 4 bases and the J gene lost 8 bases, with 8 bases spanning the gap. The CDR3 sequence is CASSGPKEKLFF. The DNA for the CDR3 is TGTGCCAGCAGTGGTCCGAAGGAAAAACTGTTTTTT.

This clonotype has ten or more counts. This chain joins TRBV20-1 and TRBJ2-3, with 7 bases fitting TRBD2. Germline V lookup: CDR1 DFQATT, CDR2 SNEGSKA (reference sequence). The ends lost 6 bases at V and 3 bases at J; junction bases unmatched: 12. The CDR3 runs to 15 residues. As DNA, the CDR3 is TGCAGTGCCACAGGTGTCCCAGCGGGAACAGATACGCAGTATTTT. It is translated as CSATGVPAGTDTQYF.

This chain links TRBV27 with TRBJ2-6; D is possibly TRBD1 (5 bases). The CDR3 consists of 22 residues. Germline CDR1 is MNHEY and CDR2 is SMNVEV (reference sequence). V was clipped by 3 bases and J by 0 bases, with 27 bases between them. CDR3 bases: TGTGCCAGCAGTTTTCGTGGGTATAGTGGAACAGGTTGGTCCTCTGGGGCCAACGTCCTGACTTTC. It translates to CASSFRGYSGTGWSSGANVLTF.

The genes are TRBV27 and TRBJ1-4; no firm D call. The CDR3 totals 14 residues. The V gene's germline CDR1 is MNHEY and CDR2 SMNVEV (reference sequence). Trimming removed 6 bases at V and 10 bases at J, with 18 bases between. CDR3 nucleotides: TGTGCCAGCAGCGTCTACCATGGGAGGGCAAAACTGTTTTTT. It is translated as CASSVYHGRAKLFF.

The rearrangement uses TRBV7-9 and TRBJ1-4, with 8 nucleotides matching TRBD1. V shed 4 bases and J 3 bases; nucleotides not matched to a gene: 4. The germline V gene has CDR1 SEHNR and CDR2 FQNEAQ (reference sequence). The CDR3 has 15 amino acids. The CDR3 protein is CASSSTGGPNEKLFF. DNA for the CDR3: TGTGCCAGCAGCTCTACAGGGGGACCTAATGAAAAACTGTTTTTT.

This chain's CDR3 is CAWSVRAGGSYERYV. The CDR3 DNA sequence: TGTGCCTGGAGTGTACGAGCGGGGGGCTCCTACGAGCGGTACGTC. This chain links TRBV30 with TRBJ2-7; 9 bases map to TRBD2. The CDR3 has 15 residues. Per the germline V gene, CDR1 is GTSNPN and CDR2 is SVGIG (reference sequence).

The J gene is TRBJ2-1, the V gene TRBV28; 8 bases align to TRBD1. The J segment lost 5 bases and the V segment lost 6 bases, leaving 9 bases of the junction unmatched. Germline V gene data show CDR1 as MDHEN and CDR2 as SYDVKM. The CDR3 is 15 residues long. The chain's CDR3 is CASSPYGTGNNEQFF. DNA of the CDR3: TGTGCCAGCAGCCCTTACGGGACAGGTAACAATGAGCAGTTCTTC.